These 23 T cell receptor beta chains originate from one sample sequenced in a study of patients and donors after allogeneic stem cell transplantation. From the RT-PCR reads, TCRdb called clonotypes with MiXCR, one entry per CDR3 protein. The profile shows some 92,000 distinct CDR3 sequences, 48% of them singletons. Sequencing was done on a sample of blood, either unsorted or a sorted T cell fraction (not recorded which). The receptors were sampled from a human donor who was either an allogeneic HSCT recipient or a stem cell or donor lymphocyte infusion donor (not recorded which). It is not recorded whose cells these are; they may come from a transplant donor.

The gene calls are TRBV25-1 and TRBJ1-2, with D unclear. Germline V gives CDR1 MGHDK, CDR2 SYGVNS. Trimming took off 2 bases at V and 5 bases at J, with 6 bases between the two ends. The CDR3 spans 12 residues. The CDR3 loop is CASSERSYGYTF. The CDR3 coding sequence is TGTGCCAGCAGTGAAAGATCATATGGCTACACCTTC.

This chain's CDR3 is CASSRRGKIDEQYF. CDR3 nucleotide sequence: TGTGCCAGCAGTCGCCGGGGTAAAATAGACGAGCAGTACTTC. The chain carries TRBV6-2 or TRBV6-3 and TRBJ2-7, with D perhaps TRBD2 (5 bases). The CDR3 is made up of 14 amino acids. Looked up from germline, CDR1 is MNHEY and CDR2 is SVGEGT. The ends were cut back, 5 bases at V and 5 bases at J, with 16 bases in the middle.

This chain links TRBV24-1 with TRBJ2-2; D call uncertain. The V gene's germline CDR1 is KGHDR and CDR2 SFDVKD. Trimming removed 4 bases from V and 7 bases from J, with 9 bases in between. This CDR3 spans 13 amino acids. Written as DNA, the CDR3 is TGTGCCACCAGTGACCTGATTGACGGGGAGCTGTTTTTT. Translating it yields CATSDLIDGELFF.

V usage is TRBV20-1 and J usage is TRBJ1-2; D gene unclear. V was pared by 5 bases and J by 4 bases, with 5 bases between. Per germline, CDR1 DFQATT and CDR2 SNEGSKA (reference sequence). The CDR3 extends over 10 amino acids. The CDR3 bases are TGCAGTGCTCCGTTCTATGGCTACACCTTC. Translated, it gives CSAPFYGYTF.

CDR3 coding DNA: TGTGCCAGCAGCCTTTTGGGGACAAGAGGCCAAAATCAGCCCCAGCATTTT. Translation: CASSLLGTRGQNQPQHF. The V and J genes are TRBV25-1 and TRBJ1-5, with D maybe TRBD1 (6 bases). CDR3 length: 17 residues. CDR1 is MGHDK, CDR2 SYGVNS, per germline. Trimming removed 6 bases at V and 4 bases at J, with 22 bases between.

This clonotype occurred a few times. The rearrangement links TRBV4-3 to TRBJ2-1, with 8 bases identical to TRBD2. The J segment lost 3 bases and the V segment lost 4 bases, leaving 11 bases of the junction unmatched. The CDR3 spans 17 residues. The germline gives CDR1 LGHNA, CDR2 YSLEER. DNA for the CDR3: TGCGCCAGCAGCCCCACCCCAGCGGGAGCAAGCTACAATGAGCAGTTCTTC. Encoded protein: CASSPTPAGASYNEQFF.

This chain connects TRBV28 to TRBJ1-4, with D hard to call. The V end was cut by 2 bases, the J end by 3 bases, with 13 bases between. The CDR3 length is 16 residues. Germline-derived CDR1 and CDR2 are MDHEN and SYDVKM. CDR3 sequence reads: CASSLTGVIPNEKLFF. The DNA of the CDR3 is TGTGCCAGCAGTTTAACCGGGGTAATCCCTAATGAAAAACTGTTTTTT.

The CDR3 is CASSITGNQPQHF. The DNA for the CDR3 is TGCGCCAGCAGCATAACAGGGAATCAGCCCCAGCATTTT. The V and J genes are TRBV5-1 and TRBJ1-5, with a possible D match to TRBD1 (6 bases). The length of the CDR3 is 13 residues. Trimming took 4 bases from V and 4 from J, leaving 9 bases between them. The germline CDR1 and CDR2 sequences are SGHRS and YFSETQ.

This clonotype was counted ten times or more. This chain joins TRBV5-1 and TRBJ1-2; possibly TRBD1 for D (5 bases). The CDR3 has 15 amino acids. Germline assignment: CDR1 SGHRS and CDR2 YFSETQ. V gave up 0 bases and J gave up 5 bases, with 14 bases separating them. The CDR3 DNA reads TGCGCCAGCAGCTTGGACAGGCCCTCTCGATATGGCTACACCTTC. The encoded protein is CASSLDRPSRYGYTF.

This rearrangement joins TRBV20-1 to TRBJ1-2; TRBD1 matches at 7 bases. J gave up 8 bases and V 6 bases, and 12 bases lay outside the gene matches. This CDR3 has 13 residues. From germline, CDR1 is DFQATT and CDR2 SNEGSKA (reference sequence). This CDR3 is CSAGTNRGWGYTF. The CDR3 DNA follows: TGCAGTGCGGGGACCAACAGGGGATGGGGCTACACCTTC.

The chain uses TRBV18 and TRBJ2-5; no clear D gene. V dropped 2 bases and J dropped 5 bases, with 9 bases sitting between them. The CDR3 contains 13 residues. Germline lookup yields CDR1 KGHSH and CDR2 LQKENI. CDR3 nucleotides: TGTGCCAGCTCACCAGGCGAGGCGGAGACCCAGTACTTC. Translating it yields CASSPGEAETQYF.

V and J are TRBV7-2 and TRBJ1-2; 7 bases line up with TRBD1. Unmatched junction bases numbered 3, after V lost 3 bases and J lost 2 bases. This CDR3 comprises 14 residues. Germline CDR1 is SGHTA and CDR2 is FQGNSA. CDR3 sequence reads: CASSFSTGNYGYTF. CDR3 nucleotide sequence: TGTGCCAGCAGCTTCTCGACAGGGAACTATGGCTACACCTTC.

The chain recombines TRBV5-1 with TRBJ1-1, with TRBD1 identical over 11 bases. The CDR3 runs to 16 residues. V trimming: 4 bases; J trimming: 4 bases; junction bases outside the gene matches: 9. Germline V lookup: CDR1 SGHRS, CDR2 YFSETQ. In DNA, the CDR3 is TGCGCCAGCAGCCCCGGACAGGGGGCGCCGAGCACTGAAGCTTTCTTT. Translating gives CASSPGQGAPSTEAFF.

This chain links TRBV18 with TRBJ1-3, with D uncertain. CDR3 length equals 16 residues. V dropped 2 bases and J dropped 4 bases, with 15 bases sitting between them. Germline values: CDR1 KGHSH, CDR2 LQKENI. The CDR3 region is CASSPRPEVAGNTIYF. The DNA of the CDR3 is TGTGCCAGCTCACCAAGACCGGAGGTGGCCGGAAACACCATATATTTT.

In regard to this clonotype: In this CDR3 the conserved last residue, phenylalanine or tryptophan, is missing, so a read error is likely. The chain combines TRBV5-8 with TRBJ1-1, with D maybe TRBD1 (6 bases). The V gene's germline CDR1 is SGHTS and CDR2 YDEGEE. The CDR3 length is 13 residues. The V gene lost 3 bases and the J gene lost 7 bases, with 13 bases spanning the gap. CDR3 nucleotide sequence: TGTGCCAGCAGCTCCCAGGGGAGGGATGAAGCTTTCTTG. This sequence encodes CASSSQGRDEAFL.

The chain recombines TRBV5-4 with TRBJ2-7; TRBD1 matches at 10 bases. The trim removed 5 bases at V and 5 bases at J, leaving 10 bases unmatched. There are 15 residues in the CDR3. Per the germline V gene, CDR1 is SGHNT and CDR2 is YYREEE (reference sequence). CDR3 sequence: CASSSPGQGIHEQYF. The CDR3 region has the DNA TGTGCCAGCAGTTCCCCGGGACAGGGGATCCACGAGCAGTACTTC.

This clonotype was counted a few times. The chain combines TRBV20-1 with TRBJ1-5, with D unresolved. The CDR3 loop spans 12 amino acids. The germline gives CDR1 DFQATT, CDR2 SNEGSKA (reference sequence). Trimming took 3 bases from V and 2 from J, leaving 5 bases between them. DNA of the CDR3: TGCAGTGCTAGCCGGGGCAATCAGCCCCAGCATTTT. Amino acid sequence: CSASRGNQPQHF.

This clonotype was seen once. The rearrangement uses TRBV10-3 and TRBJ2-7; possible D gene TRBD1, 6 bases. The V end was cut by 5 bases, the J end by 2 bases, with 16 bases between. Germline V lookup: CDR1 ENHRY, CDR2 SYGVKD. The CDR3 runs 15 residues. As DNA, the CDR3 is TGTGCCATCAGTTCCGACAGGAGGTGGGCCTACGAGCAGTACTTC. Protein sequence: CAISSDRRWAYEQYF.

This clonotype was observed a handful of times. This chain connects TRBV20-1 to TRBJ1-1; weak D call: TRBD1 (5 bases). Germline-derived CDR1 and CDR2 are DFQATT and SNEGSKA (reference sequence). CDR3 length equals 14 residues. The V end lost 3 bases, the J end lost 0 bases, and 11 bases lay between the germline ends. Written as DNA, the CDR3 is TGCAGTGCTAGGGGGGGAAGCATGAACACTGAAGCTTTCTTT. Translating it yields CSARGGSMNTEAFF.

This chain joins TRBV20-1 and TRBJ2-3; 11 positions match TRBD2. The CDR3 totals 14 residues. CDR1 is DFQATT, CDR2 SNEGSKA, per germline (reference sequence). The V and J ends lost 5 bases and 5 bases, in that order; junction bases with no gene match: 6. The CDR3 here is CSAVAGGPRDTQYF. The CDR3 DNA is TGCAGTGCTGTAGCGGGAGGGCCGAGAGATACGCAGTATTTT.

The gene calls are TRBV6-2 or TRBV6-3 and TRBJ1-2; D may be TRBD1 (5 bases). The length of the CDR3 is 15 residues. Germline CDR1 reads MNHEY; CDR2 reads SVGEGT. V lost 3 bases, J lost 0 bases, and 11 bases lay in between. CDR3 loop: CASSYGPTANYGYTF. The CDR3 DNA reads TGTGCCAGCAGTTATGGACCGACAGCTAACTATGGCTACACCTTC.

A note on this clonotype: A junction end diverges from the germline sequence, so it may reflect a read error. CDR3 sequence (DNA): TGTGCTAGCAGCTTAGCGACAGGGTACTACACCTTC. Translated, it gives CASSLATGYYTF. V gene TRBV7-7 combines with J gene TRBJ1-2; 7 bases line up with TRBD1. There are 12 residues in the CDR3. Germline CDR1 reads SSHAT; CDR2 reads FNYEAQ (reference sequence).

This clonotype appeared a single time. The rearrangement joins TRBV6-2 or TRBV6-3 to TRBJ2-3, with D perhaps TRBD1 (6 bases). Looked up from germline, CDR1 is MNHEY and CDR2 is SVGEGT. The CDR3 runs to 16 residues. Between the trimmed V and J ends, which lost 6 bases and 2 bases, there was a span of 18 bases. CDR3 DNA: TGTGCCAGCAGAGACCGCACAGGGATGGCCACAGATACGCAGTATTTT. It is translated as CASRDRTGMATDTQYF.